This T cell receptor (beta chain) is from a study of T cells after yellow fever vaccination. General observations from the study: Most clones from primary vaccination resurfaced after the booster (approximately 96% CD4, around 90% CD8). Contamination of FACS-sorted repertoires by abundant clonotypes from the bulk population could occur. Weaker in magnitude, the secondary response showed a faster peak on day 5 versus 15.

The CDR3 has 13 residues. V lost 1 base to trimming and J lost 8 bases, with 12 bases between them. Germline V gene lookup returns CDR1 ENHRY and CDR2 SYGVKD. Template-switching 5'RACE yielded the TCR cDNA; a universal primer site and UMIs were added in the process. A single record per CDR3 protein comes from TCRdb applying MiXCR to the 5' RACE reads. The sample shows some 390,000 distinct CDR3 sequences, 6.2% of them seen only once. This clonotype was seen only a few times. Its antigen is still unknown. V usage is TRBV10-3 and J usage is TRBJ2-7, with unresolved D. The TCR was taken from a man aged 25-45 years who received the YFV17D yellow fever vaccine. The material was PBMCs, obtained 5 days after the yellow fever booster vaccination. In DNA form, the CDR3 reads TGTGCCATCAGTGAGTTGGTCGCGGTTCAGCAGTACTTC. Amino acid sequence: CAISELVAVQQYF.